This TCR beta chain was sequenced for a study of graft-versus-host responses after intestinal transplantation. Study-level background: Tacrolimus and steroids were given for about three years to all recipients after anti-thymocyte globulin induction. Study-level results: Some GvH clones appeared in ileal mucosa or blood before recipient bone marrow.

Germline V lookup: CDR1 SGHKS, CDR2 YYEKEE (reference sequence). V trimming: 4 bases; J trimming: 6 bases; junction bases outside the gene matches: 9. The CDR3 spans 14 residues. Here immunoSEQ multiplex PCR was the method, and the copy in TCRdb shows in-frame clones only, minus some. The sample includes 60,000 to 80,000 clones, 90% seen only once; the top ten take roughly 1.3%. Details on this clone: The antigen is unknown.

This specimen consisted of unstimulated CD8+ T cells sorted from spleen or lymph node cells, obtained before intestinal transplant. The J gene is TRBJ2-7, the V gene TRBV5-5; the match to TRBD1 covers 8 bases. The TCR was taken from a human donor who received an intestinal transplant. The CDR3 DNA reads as TGTGCCAGCAGCCAATCGACAGGGGTTGTCGAGCAGTACTTC. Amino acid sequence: CASSQSTGVVEQYF. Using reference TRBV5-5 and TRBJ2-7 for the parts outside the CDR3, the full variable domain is DAGVTQSPTHLIKTRGQQVTLRCSPISGHKSVSWYQQVLGQGPQFIFQYYEKEERGRGNFPDRFSARQFPNYSSELNVNALLLGDSALYLCASSQSTGVVEQYFGPGTRLTVT.